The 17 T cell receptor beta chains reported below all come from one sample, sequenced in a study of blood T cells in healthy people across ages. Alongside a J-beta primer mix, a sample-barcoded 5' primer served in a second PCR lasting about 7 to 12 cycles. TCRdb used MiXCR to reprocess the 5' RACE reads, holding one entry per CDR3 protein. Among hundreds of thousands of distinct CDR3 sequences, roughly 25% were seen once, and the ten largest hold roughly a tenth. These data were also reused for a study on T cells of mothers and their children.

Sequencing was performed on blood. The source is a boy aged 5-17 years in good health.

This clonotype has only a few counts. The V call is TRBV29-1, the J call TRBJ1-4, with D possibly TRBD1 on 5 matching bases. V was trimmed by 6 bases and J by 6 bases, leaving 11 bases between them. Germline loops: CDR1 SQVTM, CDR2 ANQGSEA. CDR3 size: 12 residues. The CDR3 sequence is CSVFMGDEKLFF. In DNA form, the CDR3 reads TGCAGCGTATTTATGGGGGATGAAAAACTGTTTTTT.

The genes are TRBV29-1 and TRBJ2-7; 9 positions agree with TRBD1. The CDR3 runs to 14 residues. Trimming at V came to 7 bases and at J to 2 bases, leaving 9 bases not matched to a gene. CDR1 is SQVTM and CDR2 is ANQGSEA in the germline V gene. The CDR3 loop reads CSALQQGAPYEQYF. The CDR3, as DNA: TGCAGCGCTCTACAACAGGGGGCCCCCTACGAGCAGTACTTC.

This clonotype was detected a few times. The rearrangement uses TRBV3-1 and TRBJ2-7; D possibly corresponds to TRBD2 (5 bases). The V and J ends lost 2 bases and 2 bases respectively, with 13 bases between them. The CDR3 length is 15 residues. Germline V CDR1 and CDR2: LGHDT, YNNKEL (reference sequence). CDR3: CASSQTRGLPYEQYF. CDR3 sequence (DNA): TGTGCCAGCAGCCAAACGAGAGGGCTCCCCTACGAGCAGTACTTC.

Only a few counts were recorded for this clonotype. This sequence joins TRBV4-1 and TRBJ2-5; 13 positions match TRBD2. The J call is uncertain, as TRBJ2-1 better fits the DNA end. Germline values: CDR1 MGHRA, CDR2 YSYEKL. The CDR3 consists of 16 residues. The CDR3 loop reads CASNQGGTSGIYEQFF. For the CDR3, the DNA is TGCGCCAGCAACCAGGGTGGGACTAGCGGGATATATGAGCAGTTCTTC.

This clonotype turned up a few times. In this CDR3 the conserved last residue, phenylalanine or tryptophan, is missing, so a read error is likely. The CDR3 loop is CASSVTGGQETQYL. The CDR3 DNA reads as TGTGCCAGTAGTGTCACTGGAGGACAAGAGACCCAGTACCTC. The gene calls are TRBV19 and TRBJ2-5, with D tentatively TRBD2 (5 bases). This CDR3 contains 14 residues. V lost 5 bases and J 2 bases, leaving 12 bases between the germline ends. Germline assignment: CDR1 LNHDA and CDR2 SQIVND (reference sequence).

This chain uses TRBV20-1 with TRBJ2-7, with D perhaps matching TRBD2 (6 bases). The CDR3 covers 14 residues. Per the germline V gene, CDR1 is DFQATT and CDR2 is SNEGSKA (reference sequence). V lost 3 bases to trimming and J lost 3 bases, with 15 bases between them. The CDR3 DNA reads TGCAGTGCTAGGGACGGACTATCCCTCTACGAGCAGTACTTC. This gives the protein CSARDGLSLYEQYF.

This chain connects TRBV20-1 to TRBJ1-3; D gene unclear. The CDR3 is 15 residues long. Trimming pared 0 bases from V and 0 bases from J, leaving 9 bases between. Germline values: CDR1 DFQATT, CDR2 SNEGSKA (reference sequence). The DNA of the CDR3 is TGCAGTGCTAGAGATCACGGGATCTCTGGAAACACCATATATTTT. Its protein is CSARDHGISGNTIYF.

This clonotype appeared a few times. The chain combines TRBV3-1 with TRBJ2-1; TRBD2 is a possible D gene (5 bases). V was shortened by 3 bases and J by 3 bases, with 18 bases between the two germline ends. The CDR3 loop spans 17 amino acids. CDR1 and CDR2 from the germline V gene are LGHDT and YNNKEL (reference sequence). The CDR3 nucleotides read TGTGCCAGCAGCCAGGCGGCCTGGCGGGCGAACTACAATGAGCAGTTCTTC. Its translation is CASSQAAWRANYNEQFF.

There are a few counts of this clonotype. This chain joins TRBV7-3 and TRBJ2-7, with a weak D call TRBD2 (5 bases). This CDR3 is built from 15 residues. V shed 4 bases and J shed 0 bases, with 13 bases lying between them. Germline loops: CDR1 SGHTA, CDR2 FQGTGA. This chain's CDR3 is CASSSGPGSSYEQYF. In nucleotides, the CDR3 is TGTGCCAGCAGCTCAGGTCCGGGGAGCTCCTACGAGCAGTACTTC.

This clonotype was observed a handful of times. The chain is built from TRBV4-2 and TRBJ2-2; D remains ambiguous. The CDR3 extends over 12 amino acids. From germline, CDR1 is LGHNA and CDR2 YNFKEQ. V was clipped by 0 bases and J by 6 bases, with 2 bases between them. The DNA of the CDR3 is TGTGCCAGCAGCCAAGACCCCGGGGAGCTGTTTTTT. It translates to CASSQDPGELFF.

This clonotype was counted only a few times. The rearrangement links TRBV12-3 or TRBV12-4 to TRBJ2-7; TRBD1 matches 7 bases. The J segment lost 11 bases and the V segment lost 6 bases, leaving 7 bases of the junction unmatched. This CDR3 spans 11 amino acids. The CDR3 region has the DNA TGTGCCAGCAGCACAGGGACAGTTGAGTACTTC. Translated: CASSTGTVEYF.

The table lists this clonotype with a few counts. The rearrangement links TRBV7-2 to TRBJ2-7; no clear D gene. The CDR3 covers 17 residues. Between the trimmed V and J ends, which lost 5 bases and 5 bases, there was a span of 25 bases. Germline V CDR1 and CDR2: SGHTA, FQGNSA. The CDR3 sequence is CASSPSWVRQASDEQYF. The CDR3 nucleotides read TGTGCCAGCAGCCCCAGTTGGGTGCGGCAGGCCTCGGACGAGCAGTACTTC.

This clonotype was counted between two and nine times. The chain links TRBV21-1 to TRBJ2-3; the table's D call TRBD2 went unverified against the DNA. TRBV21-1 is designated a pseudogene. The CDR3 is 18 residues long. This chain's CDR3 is CASSPSHRTSGVKDTQYF. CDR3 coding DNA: TGTGCCAGCAGCCCATCCCACCGGACTAGCGGGGTGAAGGATACGCAGTATTTT.

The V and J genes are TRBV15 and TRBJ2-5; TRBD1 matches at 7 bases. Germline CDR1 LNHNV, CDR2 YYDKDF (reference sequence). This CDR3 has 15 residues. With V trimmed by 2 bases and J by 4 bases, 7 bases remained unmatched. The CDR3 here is CATSRSTGVRETQYF. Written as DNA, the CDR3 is TGTGCCACCAGCAGAAGCACAGGGGTCCGAGAGACCCAGTACTTC.

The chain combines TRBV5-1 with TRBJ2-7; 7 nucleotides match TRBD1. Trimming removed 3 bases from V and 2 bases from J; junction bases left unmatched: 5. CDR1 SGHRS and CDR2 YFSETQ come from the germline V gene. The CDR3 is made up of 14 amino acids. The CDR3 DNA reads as TGCGCCAGCAGCTCTATCCAGGGGGCCTACGAGCAGTACTTC. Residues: CASSSIQGAYEQYF.

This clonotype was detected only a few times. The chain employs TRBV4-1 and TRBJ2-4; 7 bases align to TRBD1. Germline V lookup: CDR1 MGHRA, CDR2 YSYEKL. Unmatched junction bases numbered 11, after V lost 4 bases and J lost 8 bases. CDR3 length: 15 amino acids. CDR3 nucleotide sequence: TGCGCCAGCAGCCTGGTCTCCTCAGGGGGTCACATTCAGTACTTC. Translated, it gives CASSLVSSGGHIQYF.

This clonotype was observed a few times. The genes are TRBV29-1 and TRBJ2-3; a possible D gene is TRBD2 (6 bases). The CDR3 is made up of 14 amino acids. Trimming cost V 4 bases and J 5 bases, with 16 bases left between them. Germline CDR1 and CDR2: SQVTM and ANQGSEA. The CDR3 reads CSVAFGVREDTQYF. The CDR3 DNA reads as TGCAGCGTTGCTTTTGGTGTGCGGGAAGATACGCAGTATTTT.